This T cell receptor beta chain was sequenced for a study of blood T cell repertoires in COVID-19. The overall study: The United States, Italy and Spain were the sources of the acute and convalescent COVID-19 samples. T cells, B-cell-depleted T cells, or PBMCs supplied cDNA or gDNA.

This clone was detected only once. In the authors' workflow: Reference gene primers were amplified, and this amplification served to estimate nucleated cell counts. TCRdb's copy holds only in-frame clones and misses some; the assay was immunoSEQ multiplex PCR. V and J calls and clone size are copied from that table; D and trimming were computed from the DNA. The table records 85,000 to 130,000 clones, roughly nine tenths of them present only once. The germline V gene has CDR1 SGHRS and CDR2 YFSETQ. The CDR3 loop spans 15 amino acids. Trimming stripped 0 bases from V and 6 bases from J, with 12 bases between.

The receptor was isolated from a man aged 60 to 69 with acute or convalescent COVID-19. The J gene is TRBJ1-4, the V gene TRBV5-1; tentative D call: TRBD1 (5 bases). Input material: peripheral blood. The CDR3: CASSLDGASYEKLFF. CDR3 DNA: TGCGCCAGCAGCTTGGATGGGGCATCTTATGAAAAACTGTTTTTT.